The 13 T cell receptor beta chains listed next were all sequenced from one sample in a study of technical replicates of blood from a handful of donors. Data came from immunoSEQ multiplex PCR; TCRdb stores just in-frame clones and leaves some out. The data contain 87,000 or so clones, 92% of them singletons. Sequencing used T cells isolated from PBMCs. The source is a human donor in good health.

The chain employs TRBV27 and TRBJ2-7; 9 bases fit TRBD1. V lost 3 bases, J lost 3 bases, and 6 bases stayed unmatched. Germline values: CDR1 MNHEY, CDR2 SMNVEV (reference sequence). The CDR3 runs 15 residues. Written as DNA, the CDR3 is TGTGCCAGCAGTTTTTACGGACAGGGGAACTACGAGCAGTACTTC. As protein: CASSFYGQGNYEQYF.

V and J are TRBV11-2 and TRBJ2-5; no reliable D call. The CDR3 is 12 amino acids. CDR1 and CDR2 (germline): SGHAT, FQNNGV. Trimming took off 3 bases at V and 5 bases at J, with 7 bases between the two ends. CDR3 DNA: TGTGCCAGCAGCTTCGTGTTGGAGACCCAGTACTTC. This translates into CASSFVLETQYF.

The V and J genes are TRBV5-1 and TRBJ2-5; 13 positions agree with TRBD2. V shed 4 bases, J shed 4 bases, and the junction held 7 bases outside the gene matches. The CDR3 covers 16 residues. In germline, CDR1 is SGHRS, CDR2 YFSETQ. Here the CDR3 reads CASSIGLAGVSETQYF. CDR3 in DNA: TGCGCCAGCAGCATCGGACTAGCGGGAGTTTCAGAGACCCAGTACTTC.

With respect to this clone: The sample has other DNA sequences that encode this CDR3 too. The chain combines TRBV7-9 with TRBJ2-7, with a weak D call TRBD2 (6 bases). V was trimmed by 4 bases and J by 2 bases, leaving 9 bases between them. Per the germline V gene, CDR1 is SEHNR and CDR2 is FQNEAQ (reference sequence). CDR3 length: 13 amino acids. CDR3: CASSSSGPYEQYF. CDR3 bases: TGTGCCAGCAGCTCCAGCGGGCCCTACGAGCAGTACTTC.

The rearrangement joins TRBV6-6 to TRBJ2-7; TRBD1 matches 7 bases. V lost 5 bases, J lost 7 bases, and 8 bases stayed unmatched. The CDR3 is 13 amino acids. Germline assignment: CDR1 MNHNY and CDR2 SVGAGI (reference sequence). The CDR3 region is CASSTGTAGEQYF. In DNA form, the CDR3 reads TGTGCCAGCAGTACCGGGACAGCTGGGGAGCAGTACTTC.

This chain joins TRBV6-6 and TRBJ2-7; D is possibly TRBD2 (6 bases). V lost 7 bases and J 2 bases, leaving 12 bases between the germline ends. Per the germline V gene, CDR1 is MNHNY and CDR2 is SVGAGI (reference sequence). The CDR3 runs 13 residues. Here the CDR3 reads CASMNSGTYEQYF. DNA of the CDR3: TGTGCCAGCATGAATAGCGGAACCTACGAGCAGTACTTC.

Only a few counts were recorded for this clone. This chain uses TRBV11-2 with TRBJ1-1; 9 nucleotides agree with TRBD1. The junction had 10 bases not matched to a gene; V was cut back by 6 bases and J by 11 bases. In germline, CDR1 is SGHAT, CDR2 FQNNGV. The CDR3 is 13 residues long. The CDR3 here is CASRQTGGAGAFF. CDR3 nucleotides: TGTGCCAGCAGACAAACAGGGGGCGCGGGGGCTTTCTTT.

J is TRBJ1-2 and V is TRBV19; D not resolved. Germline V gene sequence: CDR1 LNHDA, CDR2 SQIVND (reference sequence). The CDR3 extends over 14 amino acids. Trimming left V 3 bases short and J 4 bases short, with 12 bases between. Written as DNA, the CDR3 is TGTGCCAGTAGTATTGGCGGCAGCCTCTATGGCTACACCTTC. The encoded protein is CASSIGGSLYGYTF.

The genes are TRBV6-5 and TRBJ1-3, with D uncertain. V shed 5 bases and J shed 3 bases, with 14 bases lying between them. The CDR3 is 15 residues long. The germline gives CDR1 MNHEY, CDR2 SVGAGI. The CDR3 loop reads CASSRGPAGGNTIYF. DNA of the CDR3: TGTGCCAGCAGTCGGGGTCCAGCCGGTGGAAACACCATATATTTT.

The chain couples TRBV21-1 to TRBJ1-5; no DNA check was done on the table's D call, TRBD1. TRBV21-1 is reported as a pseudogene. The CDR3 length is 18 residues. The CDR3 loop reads CARWSAALDRGRNQPQHF. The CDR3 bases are TGTGCCAGGTGGTCGGCGGCCCTGGACAGGGGTAGGAATCAGCCCCAGCATTTT.

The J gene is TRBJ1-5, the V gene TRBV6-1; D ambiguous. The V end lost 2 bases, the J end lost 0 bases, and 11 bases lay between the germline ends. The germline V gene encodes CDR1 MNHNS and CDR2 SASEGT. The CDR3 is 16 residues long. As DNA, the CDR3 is TGTGCCAGCAGTGAATCGGCTAGTTCTAGCAATCAGCCCCAGCATTTT. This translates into CASSESASSSNQPQHF.

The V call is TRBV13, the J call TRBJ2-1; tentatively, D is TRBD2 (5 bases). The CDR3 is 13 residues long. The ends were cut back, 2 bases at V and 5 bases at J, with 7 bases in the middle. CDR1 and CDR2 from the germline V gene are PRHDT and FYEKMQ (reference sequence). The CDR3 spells CASSLSGNNEQFF. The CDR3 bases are TGTGCCAGCAGCTTATCGGGGAACAATGAGCAGTTCTTC. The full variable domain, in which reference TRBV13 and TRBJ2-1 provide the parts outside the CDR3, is AAGVIQSPRHLIKEKRETATLKCYPIPRHDTVYWYQQGPGQDPQFLISFYEKMQSDKGSIPDRFSAQQFSDYHSELNMSSLELGDSALYFCASSLSGNNEQFFGPGTRLTVL.

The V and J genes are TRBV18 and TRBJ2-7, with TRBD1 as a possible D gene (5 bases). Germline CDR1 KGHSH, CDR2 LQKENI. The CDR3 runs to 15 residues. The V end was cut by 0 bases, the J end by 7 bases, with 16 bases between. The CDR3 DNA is TGTGCCAGCTCACCACCTGGCAGGGCACTGGGGGAGCAGTACTTC. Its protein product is CASSPPGRALGEQYF.